The 14 T cell receptor beta chains reported below all come from one sample, sequenced in a study of T cells in localized non-small cell lung cancer. Sequenced by immunoSEQ multiplex PCR; TCRdb stores in-frame clones only, minus some. The data show tens of thousands of clones, about four fifths seen once. The starting material was PBMCs, obtained before any cancer treatment. These receptor sequences come from a woman aged 40 to 75 with stage II squamous cell lung carcinoma.

This chain connects TRBV28 to TRBJ1-1; D is uncertain. The CDR3 extends over 14 amino acids. V lost 6 bases and J lost 1, with 12 bases in between. CDR1 and CDR2 (germline): MDHEN, SYDVKM. CDR3 protein: CASRLLAPNTEAFF. The CDR3 DNA is TGTGCCAGCAGACTGTTGGCGCCGAACACTGAAGCTTTCTTT.

The count of this clone is one. The gene calls are TRBV5-1 and TRBJ2-7, with TRBD1 matching over 8 bases. The V segment lost 0 bases and the J segment 3 bases; nucleotides outside the gene matches: 5. CDR1 SGHRS and CDR2 YFSETQ come from the germline V gene. The CDR3 contains 15 residues. This chain's CDR3 is CASSLGQGQGYEQYF. DNA of the CDR3: TGCGCCAGCAGCTTGGGGCAAGGACAGGGCTACGAGCAGTACTTC.

The V call is TRBV15, the J call TRBJ1-2; the D is unclear. This CDR3 spans 15 amino acids. Germline CDR1 LNHNV, CDR2 YYDKDF (reference sequence). Deletions cut 5 bases from V and 7 bases from J, with 20 bases between. The CDR3 DNA is TGTGCCACCAGCTTTTCGGACGGGCCTTTTGGTGGCTACACCTTC. Amino acids: CATSFSDGPFGGYTF.

The V call is TRBV28, the J call TRBJ2-7, with D possibly being TRBD1 or TRBD2 (5 bases each). Trimming pared 6 bases from V and 4 bases from J, leaving 16 bases between. The CDR3 is 14 residues long. Looked up from germline, CDR1 is MDHEN and CDR2 is SYDVKM. The CDR3, as DNA: TGTGCCAGCAGCCCAGGGACGGGACCTTACGAGCAGTACGTC. It codes for CASSPGTGPYEQYV.

This clone showed up just a few times. The V call is TRBV5-8, the J call TRBJ1-6, with D unresolved. This CDR3 contains 14 residues. Deletions cut 0 bases from V and 10 bases from J, with 11 bases between. CDR1 and CDR2 from the germline V gene are SGHTS and YDEGEE. The CDR3 spells CASSLGVGGSPLHF. The CDR3 region has the DNA TGTGCCAGCAGCTTGGGGGTAGGAGGATCACCCCTCCACTTT. The full variable domain, completed using reference TRBV5-8 and TRBJ1-6, is EAGVTQSPTHLIKTRGQQATLRCSPISGHTSVYWYQQALGLGLQFLLWYDEGEERNRGNFPPRFSGRQFPNYSSELNVNALELEDSALYLCASSLGVGGSPLHFGNGTRLTVT.

The chain is built from TRBV6-6 and TRBJ2-3; TRBD2 aligns across 13 bases. Losses at the gene ends were 6 bases for V and 4 bases for J; bases not matched to a gene: 7. The CDR3 extends over 16 amino acids. Germline CDR1 and CDR2: MNHNY and SVGAGI (reference sequence). The CDR3 loop is CASRIRTSGGSDTQYF. The CDR3 bases are TGTGCCAGCAGAATCAGGACTAGCGGGGGATCAGATACGCAGTATTTT.

The chain carries TRBV2 and TRBJ2-6; D unclear. Trimming removed 4 bases at V and 0 bases at J, with 10 bases between. Per germline, CDR1 SNHLY and CDR2 FYNNEI. The CDR3 is 16 amino acids. The CDR3 region is CASSAGASSGANVLTF. The CDR3 DNA sequence: TGTGCCAGCAGTGCGGGCGCGAGCTCTGGGGCCAACGTCCTGACTTTC.

In nucleotides, the CDR3 is TGTGCCAGCAGCCCGCGGGCTAGCGGGGGGATCTACGAGCAGTACGTC. Amino acid sequence: CASSPRASGGIYEQYV. V gene TRBV6-6 combines with J gene TRBJ2-7; 11 nucleotides line up with TRBD2. Germline V gene sequence: CDR1 MNHNY, CDR2 SVGAGI (reference sequence). Unmatched junction bases numbered 10, after V lost 6 bases and J lost 3 bases. CDR3 size: 16 residues.

The J gene is TRBJ2-3, the V gene TRBV14; 7 positions match TRBD1. Germline CDR1 and CDR2: SGHDN and FVKESK. The CDR3 has 14 amino acids. After removal of 7 bases from V and 5 bases from J, the junction contained 9 bases not matched to a gene. CDR3 DNA: TGTGCCAGCAACACTGGGACAGTGAAAGATACGCAGTATTTT. Its translation is CASNTGTVKDTQYF.

In this sample, this clone turned up a few times. This chain links TRBV4-2 with TRBJ2-3; D gene ambiguous. CDR1 is LGHNA and CDR2 is YNFKEQ in the germline V gene. V lost 0 bases and J 4 bases, leaving 14 bases between the germline ends. The CDR3 is made up of 16 amino acids. CDR3 region: CASSQDRLSLSDTQYF. Here the CDR3 DNA reads TGTGCCAGCAGCCAAGATCGTCTCTCCCTCTCAGATACGCAGTATTTT.

This clone appeared many times. The J gene is TRBJ1-1, the V gene TRBV9; D is possibly TRBD1 (6 bases). Germline V gene lookup returns CDR1 SGDLS and CDR2 YYNGEE. The CDR3 is 14 residues long. Trimming took 0 bases from V and 5 from J, leaving 11 bases between them. The DNA of the CDR3 is TGTGCCAGCAGCGTAGTCGGGAGGGGGACTGAAGCTTTCTTT. Protein sequence: CASSVVGRGTEAFF.

J is TRBJ2-1 and V is TRBV4-2, with D perhaps TRBD2 (5 bases). V was pared by 5 bases and J by 6 bases, with 8 bases between. This CDR3 contains 12 residues. In germline, CDR1 is LGHNA, CDR2 YNFKEQ. CDR3 protein: CASSYAGNEQFF. The CDR3 DNA reads as TGTGCCAGCAGCTACGCGGGCAATGAGCAGTTCTTC.

The CDR3 protein is CASSPGTSGFNEQFF. In DNA form, the CDR3 reads TGTGCCAGCAGCCCTGGGACTAGCGGTTTCAATGAGCAGTTCTTC. This chain connects TRBV7-3 to TRBJ2-1; 11 bases line up with TRBD2. The junction had 6 bases not matched to a gene; V was cut back by 5 bases and J by 6 bases. There are 15 residues in the CDR3. Germline loops: CDR1 SGHTA, CDR2 FQGTGA.

The chain links TRBV5-1 to TRBJ1-4; D is possibly TRBD1 (6 bases). The germline V gene has CDR1 SGHRS and CDR2 YFSETQ. This CDR3 comprises 16 residues. V shed 0 bases and J shed 0 bases, with 9 bases lying between them. The chain's CDR3 is CASSLGTVPTNEKLFF. The CDR3 DNA reads TGCGCCAGCAGCTTGGGGACAGTACCAACTAATGAAAAACTGTTTTTT.